This TCR beta chain came from a study of shared clonotypes between healthy human individuals. Overall study context: With ages of 18 to 49, the donors were a couple of women and a few men.

CDR3 size: 14 residues. V was trimmed by 6 bases and J by 4 bases, leaving 14 bases between them. Germline V gene sequence: CDR1 LNHDA, CDR2 SQIVND (reference sequence). Researchers ran the assay at a deep level. Measured with immunoSEQ multiplex PCR; TCRdb has only the in-frame clones, and not every one. The table records approximately 2.4 million clones, 95% of them present only once. The chain is built from TRBV19 and TRBJ2-3; D call uncertain. The receptor comes from a man aged 18 to 35 in good health. The sample was naive CD4+ T cells sorted from blood. Subset described: CD45RA+ positively selected. CDR3 in DNA: TGTGCCAGTAGGTGGTCTGGGGTCGCAGATACGCAGTATTTT. Translated, it gives CASRWSGVADTQYF.